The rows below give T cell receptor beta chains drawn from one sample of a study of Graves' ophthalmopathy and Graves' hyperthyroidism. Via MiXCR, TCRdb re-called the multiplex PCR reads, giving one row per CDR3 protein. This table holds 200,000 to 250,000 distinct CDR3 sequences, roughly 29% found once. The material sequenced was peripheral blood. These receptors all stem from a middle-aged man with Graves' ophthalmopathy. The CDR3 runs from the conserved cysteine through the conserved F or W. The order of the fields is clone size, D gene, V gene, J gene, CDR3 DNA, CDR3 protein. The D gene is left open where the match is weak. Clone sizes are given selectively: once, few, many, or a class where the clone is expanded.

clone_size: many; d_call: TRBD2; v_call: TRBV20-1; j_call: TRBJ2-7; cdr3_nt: TGCAGTGCTCTTACTAGCGGGCACTACGAGCAGTACTTC; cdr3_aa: CSALTSGHYEQYF
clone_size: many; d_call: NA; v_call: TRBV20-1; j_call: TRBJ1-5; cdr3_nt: TGCAGTGCTAGAGAAGGAGGGGGCAATCAGCCCCAGCATTTT; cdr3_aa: CSAREGGGNQPQHF
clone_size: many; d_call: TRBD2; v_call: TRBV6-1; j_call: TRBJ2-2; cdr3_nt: TGTGCCAGCAGTCGGGTGGGGGAGGGTACCGGGGAGCTGTTTTTT; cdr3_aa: CASSRVGEGTGELFF
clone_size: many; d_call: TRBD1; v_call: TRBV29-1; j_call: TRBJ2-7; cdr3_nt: TGCAGCGTGATAAACCGGGACAGGGGAACCGAGCAGTACTTC; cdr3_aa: CSVINRDRGTEQYF
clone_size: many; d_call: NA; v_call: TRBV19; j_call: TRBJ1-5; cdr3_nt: TGTGCCAGTAGTATAGTTCGGGGGGCAAGTCAGCCCCAGCATTTT; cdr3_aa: CASSIVRGASQPQHF
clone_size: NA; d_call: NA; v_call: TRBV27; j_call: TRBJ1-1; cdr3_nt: TGTGCCAGCAGTGAGGGTTATAACACTGAAGCTTTCTTT; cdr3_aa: CASSEGYNTEAFF
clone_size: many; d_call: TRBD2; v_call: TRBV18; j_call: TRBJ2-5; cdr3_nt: TGTGCCAGCTCACGCTACCTAGCGGGAGGGCTGCGGGAGACCCAGTACTTC; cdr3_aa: CASSRYLAGGLRETQYF
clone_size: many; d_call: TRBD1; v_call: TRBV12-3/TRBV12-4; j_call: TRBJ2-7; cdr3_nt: TGTGCCAGCAGTTTACAGGGGGATGCCTACGAGCAGTACTTC; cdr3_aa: CASSLQGDAYEQYF
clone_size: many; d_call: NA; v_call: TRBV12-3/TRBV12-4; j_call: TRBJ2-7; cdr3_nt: TGTGCCAGCAGCCCAAGGGGCAGGCCAACCTACGAGCAGTACTTC; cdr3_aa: CASSPRGRPTYEQYF
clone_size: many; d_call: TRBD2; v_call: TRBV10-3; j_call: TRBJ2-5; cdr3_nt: TGTGCCATCAGTGGTGGGACTAGCCGAGAGACCCAGTACTTC; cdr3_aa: CAISGGTSRETQYF
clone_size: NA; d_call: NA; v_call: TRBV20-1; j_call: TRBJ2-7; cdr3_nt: TGCAGTGCCCCCGAGGGCCCGACTGACTCCTACGAGCAGTACTTC; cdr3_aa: CSAPEGPTDSYEQYF
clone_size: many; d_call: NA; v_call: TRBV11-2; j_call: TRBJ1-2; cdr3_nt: TGTGCCAGCAGCGCCCCAGGGGCAGCGAACTATGGCTACACCTTC; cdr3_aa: CASSAPGAANYGYTF
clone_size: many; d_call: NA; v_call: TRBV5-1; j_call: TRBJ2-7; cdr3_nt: TGCGCCAGCGGACCAGACGCTGGTGTGAACGAGCAGTACTTC; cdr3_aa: CASGPDAGVNEQYF
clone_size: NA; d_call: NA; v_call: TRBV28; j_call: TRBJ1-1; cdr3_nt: TGTGCCAGCAAACAGGGAGTTGGTGAAGCTTTCTTT; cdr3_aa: CASKQGVGEAFF
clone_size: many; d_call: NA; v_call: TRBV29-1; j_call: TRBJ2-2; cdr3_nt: TGCAGCGTTGAAGATCCTGGGTCCGGGGAGCTGTTTTTT; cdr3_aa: CSVEDPGSGELFF
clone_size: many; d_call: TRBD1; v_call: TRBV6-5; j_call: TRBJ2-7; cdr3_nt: TGTGCCAGCAGAGCACAGGGGGCGAGCTACGAGCAGTACTTC; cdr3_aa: CASRAQGASYEQYF
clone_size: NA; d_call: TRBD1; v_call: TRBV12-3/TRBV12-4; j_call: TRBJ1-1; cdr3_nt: TGTGCCAGCAGTTTTCCCGGCGGGACAGGATCGAACACTGAAGCTTTCTTT; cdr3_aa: CASSFPGGTGSNTEAFF
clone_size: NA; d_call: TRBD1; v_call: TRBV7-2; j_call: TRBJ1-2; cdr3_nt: TGTGCCAGCAGCGAGCCGGACAGGGCAAACTATGGCTACACCTTC; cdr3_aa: CASSEPDRANYGYTF
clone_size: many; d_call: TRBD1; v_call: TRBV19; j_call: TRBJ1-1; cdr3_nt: TGTGCCAGTAGTGCCCTGGGACAGGGAAGCACTGAAGCTTTCTTT; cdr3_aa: CASSALGQGSTEAFF
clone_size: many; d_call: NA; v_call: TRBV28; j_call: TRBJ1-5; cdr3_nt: TGTGCCAGCAGTTTACAGTCTAATCAGCCCCAGCATTTT; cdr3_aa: CASSLQSNQPQHF
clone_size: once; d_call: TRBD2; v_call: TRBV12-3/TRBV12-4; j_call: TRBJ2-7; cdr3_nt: TGTGCCAGCCTAGCGGCCTCACCCCGCGACGAGCAGTACTTC; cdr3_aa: CASLAASPRDEQYF
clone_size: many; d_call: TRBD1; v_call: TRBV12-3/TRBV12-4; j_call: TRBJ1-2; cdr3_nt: TGTGCCAGCAGTCATACAGGGGGAGACTATGGCTACACCTTC; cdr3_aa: CASSHTGGDYGYTF
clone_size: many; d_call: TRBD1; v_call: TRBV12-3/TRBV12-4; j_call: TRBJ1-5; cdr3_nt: TGTGCCAGCTCCCGGACAGGGGATTATCAGCCCCAGCATTTT; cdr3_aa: CASSRTGDYQPQHF
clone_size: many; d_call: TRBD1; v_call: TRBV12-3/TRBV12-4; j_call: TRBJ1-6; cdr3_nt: TGTGCCAGCATCTACAGGGGACGGCCCAACTATAATTCACCCCTCCACTTT; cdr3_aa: CASIYRGRPNYNSPLHF
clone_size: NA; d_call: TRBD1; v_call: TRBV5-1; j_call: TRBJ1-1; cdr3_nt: TGCGCCAGCAGCTTGGGGACCCAACAGGGGGCGGCGAACACTGAAGCTTTCTTT; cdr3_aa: CASSLGTQQGAANTEAFF
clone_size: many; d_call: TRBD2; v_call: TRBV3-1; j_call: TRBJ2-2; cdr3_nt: TGTGCCAGCAGCCCCTCGGGACTAGCGGGATCCACCGGGGAGCTGTTTTTT; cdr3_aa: CASSPSGLAGSTGELFF
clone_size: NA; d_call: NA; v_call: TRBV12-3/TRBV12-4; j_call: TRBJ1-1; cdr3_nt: TGTGCCAGCAGTCGGAGGCAGTCCTCCACTGAAGCTCTCTTT; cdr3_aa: CASSRRQSSTEALF
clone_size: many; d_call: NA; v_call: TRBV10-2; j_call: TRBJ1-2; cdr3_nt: TGCGCCAGCAGGTCCGGGACATCTTATGGCTACACCTTC; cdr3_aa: CASRSGTSYGYTF
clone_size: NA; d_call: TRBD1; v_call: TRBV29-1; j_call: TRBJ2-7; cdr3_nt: TGCAGCGTCTCGGGACAGGGCTACGAGCAGTACTTC; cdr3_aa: CSVSGQGYEQYF
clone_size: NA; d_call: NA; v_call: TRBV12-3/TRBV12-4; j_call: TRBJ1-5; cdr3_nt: TGTGCCAGCAGCGCCCGCCTCAATCAGCCCCAGCATTTT; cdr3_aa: CASSARLNQPQHF
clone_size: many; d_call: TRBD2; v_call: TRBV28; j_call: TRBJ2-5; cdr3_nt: TGTGCCAGCAGTCCTGGACTAGCAGGATCGGGGACCCAGTACTTC; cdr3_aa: CASSPGLAGSGTQYF
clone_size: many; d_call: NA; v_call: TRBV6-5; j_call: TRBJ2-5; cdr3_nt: TGTGCCAGCAGATTAGACACCCACGAGACCCAGTACTTC; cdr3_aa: CASRLDTHETQYF
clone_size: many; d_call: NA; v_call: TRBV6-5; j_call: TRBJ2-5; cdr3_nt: TGTGCCAGCAGAGGGGAGGGGGGTCTGTCGGCCCAGTACTTC; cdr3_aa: CASRGEGGLSAQYF
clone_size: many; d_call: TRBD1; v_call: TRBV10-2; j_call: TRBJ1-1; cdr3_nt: TGCGCCAGCAGTGGGGGTCCGGACAGGGCCTCAACTGAAGCTTTCTTT; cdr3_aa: CASSGGPDRASTEAFF
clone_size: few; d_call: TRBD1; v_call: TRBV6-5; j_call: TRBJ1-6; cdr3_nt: TGTGCCAGCAGTAACTGGAGACAGGGGTCGTCCTCACCCCTCCACTTT; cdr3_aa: CASSNWRQGSSSPLHF
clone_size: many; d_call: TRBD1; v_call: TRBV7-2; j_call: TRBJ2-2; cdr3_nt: TGTGCCAGCAGGGGACAGGGATCCGGGGAGCTGTTTTTT; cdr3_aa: CASRGQGSGELFF
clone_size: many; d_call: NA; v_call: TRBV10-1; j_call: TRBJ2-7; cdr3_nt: TGCGCCAGCAGTGAGTTCGGGTTCTACGAGCAGTACTTC; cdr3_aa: CASSEFGFYEQYF
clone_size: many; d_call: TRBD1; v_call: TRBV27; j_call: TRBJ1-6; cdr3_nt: TGTGCCAGCAGTTTACTAGAGGACAGGTGGAATTCACCCCTCCACTTT; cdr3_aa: CASSLLEDRWNSPLHF
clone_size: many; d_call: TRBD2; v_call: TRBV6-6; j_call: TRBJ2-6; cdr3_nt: TGTGCCAGCCGGGGACTAGCGGGAGCGTCTGGGGCCAACGTCCTGACTTTC; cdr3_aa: CASRGLAGASGANVLTF
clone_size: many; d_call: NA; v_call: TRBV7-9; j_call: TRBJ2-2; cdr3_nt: TGTGCCAGCAGCCTCGGGAACGCGAACACCGGGGAGCTGTTTTTT; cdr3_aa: CASSLGNANTGELFF
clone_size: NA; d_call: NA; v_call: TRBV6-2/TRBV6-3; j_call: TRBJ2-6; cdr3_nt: TGTGCCAGCAGTTCCGACATAACGGGGGCCAACGTCCTGACTTTC; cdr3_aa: CASSSDITGANVLTF
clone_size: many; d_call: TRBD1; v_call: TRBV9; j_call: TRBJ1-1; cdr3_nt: TGTGCCAGCAGCCCATCCCGGGACAGCGGCGGGGCTTTCTTT; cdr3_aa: CASSPSRDSGGAFF
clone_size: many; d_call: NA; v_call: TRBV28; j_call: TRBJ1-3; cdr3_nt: TGTGCCAGCAGCTCGGACAGCATTGGAAACACCATATATTTT; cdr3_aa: CASSSDSIGNTIYF
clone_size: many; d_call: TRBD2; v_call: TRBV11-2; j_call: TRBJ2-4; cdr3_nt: TGTGCCAGCAGTCCCGGGACTAGCGGCCACGGAGAAAACATTCAGTACTTC; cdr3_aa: CASSPGTSGHGENIQYF
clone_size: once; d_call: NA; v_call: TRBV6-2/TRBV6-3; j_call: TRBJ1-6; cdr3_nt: TGTGCCAGCGGAAGGGGGGCGCGTTCACCCCTCCACTTT; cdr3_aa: CASGRGARSPLHF
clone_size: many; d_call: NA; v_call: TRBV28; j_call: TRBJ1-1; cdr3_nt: TGTGCCAGCAGTTTATCGGGCAGGGGTGCTTTCTTT; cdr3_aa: CASSLSGRGAFF
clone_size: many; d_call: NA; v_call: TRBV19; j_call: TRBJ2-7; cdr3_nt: TGTGCCAGTAGTATAGGACCCGTAACGGCCTACGAGCAGTACTTC; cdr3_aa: CASSIGPVTAYEQYF
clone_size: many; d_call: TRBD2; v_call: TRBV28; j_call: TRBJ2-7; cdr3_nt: TGTGCCAGCAGCCCATTACTAGCGGGAGGGCTTGGCGAGCAGTACTTC; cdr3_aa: CASSPLLAGGLGEQYF
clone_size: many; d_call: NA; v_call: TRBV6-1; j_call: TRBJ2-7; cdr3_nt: TGTGCCAGCGGAAGGGACATTTCCTACGAGCAGTACTTC; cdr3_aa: CASGRDISYEQYF
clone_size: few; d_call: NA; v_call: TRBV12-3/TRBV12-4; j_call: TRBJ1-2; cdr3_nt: TGTGCCAGCAGTTTTCTTACCATGGATTTGAGGGGCTACACCTTC; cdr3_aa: CASSFLTMDLRGYTF
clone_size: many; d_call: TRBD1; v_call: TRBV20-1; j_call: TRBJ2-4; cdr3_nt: TGCAGTGCACCACAGGGGAGTGGAGCCAAAAACATTCAGTACTTC; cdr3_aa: CSAPQGSGAKNIQYF
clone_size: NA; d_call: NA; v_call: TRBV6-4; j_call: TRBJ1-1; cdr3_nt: TGTGCCAGCAGTGATTTGACAGGTCTGAACACTGAAGCTTTCTTT; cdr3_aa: CASSDLTGLNTEAFF
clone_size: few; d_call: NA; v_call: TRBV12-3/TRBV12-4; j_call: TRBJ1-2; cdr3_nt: TGTGCCAGCAGTCATACGACAGGACCATATGGCTACACCTTC; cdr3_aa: CASSHTTGPYGYTF
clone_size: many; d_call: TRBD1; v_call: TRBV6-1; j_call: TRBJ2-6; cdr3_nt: TGTGCCAGCAGTGAAGTCACAGGGGGCTCTGGGGCCAACGTCCTGACTTTC; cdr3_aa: CASSEVTGGSGANVLTF